The 17 T cell receptor beta chains below all came from one sample that was sequenced in a study of cytomegalovirus exposure and HLA in healthy donors. Measured with immunoSEQ multiplex PCR; TCRdb has only the in-frame clones, and not every one. The table has 70,000 or so clones, 85% to 95% seen once. Sample: PBMCs. Receptors originate from a woman aged 18-29 years in good health and CMV-seronegative.

The table lists this clone with a count of one. The CDR3: CASSLTHRTTNEKLFF. CDR3 nucleotide sequence: TGTGCCAGTAGTTTAACCCACAGGACAACTAATGAAAAACTGTTTTTT. This chain links TRBV19 with TRBJ1-4; D may be TRBD1 (5 bases). This CDR3 comprises 16 residues. V lost 5 bases, J lost 0 bases, and 13 bases lay in between. The germline V gene encodes CDR1 LNHDA and CDR2 SQIVND (reference sequence).

The V and J genes are TRBV4-3 and TRBJ2-1; 7 bases map to TRBD2. CDR3 length: 17 residues. Germline V lookup: CDR1 LGHNA, CDR2 YSLEER. The V segment lost 0 bases and the J segment 8 bases; nucleotides outside the gene matches: 13. The CDR3 region has the DNA TGCGCCAGCAGCCAAGATTCTGGACTAGGTGGGTGGGATGAGCAGTTCTTC. Its translation is CASSQDSGLGGWDEQFF.

The chain joins TRBV7-5 to TRBJ2-7; whether TRBD1, the table's D call, matches the DNA was not checked. TRBV7-5 is a pseudogene locus. The CDR3 totals 15 residues. CDR3 nucleotides: TGTGTCAGAAGCTTGCTTGCAGGGGGTAACTACGAGCAGTACTTC. It translates to CVRSLLAGGNYEQYF.

This chain connects TRBV6-4 to TRBJ2-3; D possibly corresponds to TRBD1 (5 bases). The CDR3 runs to 14 residues. Between the trimmed V and J ends, which lost 2 bases and 4 bases, there was a span of 10 bases. CDR1 and CDR2 (germline): MRHNA, SNTAGT. The DNA of the CDR3 is TGTGCCAGCAGTGACCAGGGTTCGGCAGATACGCAGTATTTT. It is translated as CASSDQGSADTQYF.

V gene TRBV28 combines with J gene TRBJ2-1; 8 bases map to TRBD2. The V and J ends lost 5 bases and 3 bases, in that order; junction bases with no gene match: 6. Germline V gene lookup returns CDR1 MDHEN and CDR2 SYDVKM. There are 15 residues in the CDR3. CDR3 region: CASSKAGAIYNEQFF. The CDR3, as DNA: TGTGCCAGCAGTAAAGCGGGAGCTATCTACAATGAGCAGTTCTTC.

This clone appeared a single time. J is TRBJ2-1 and V is TRBV7-9, with 8 bases lining up with TRBD2. This CDR3 contains 15 residues. Germline V gene lookup returns CDR1 SEHNR and CDR2 FQNEAQ (reference sequence). V was pared by 2 bases and J by 9 bases, with 9 bases of the junction left unmatched. The CDR3 loop is CASSLNPAGEGEQFF. The CDR3, as DNA: TGTGCCAGCAGCTTAAATCCAGCGGGAGAGGGTGAGCAGTTCTTC.

V and J are TRBV13 and TRBJ2-5; 8 bases are a match to TRBD2. The length of the CDR3 is 16 residues. Germline values: CDR1 PRHDT, CDR2 FYEKMQ (reference sequence). Trimming at V came to 3 bases and at J to 4 bases, leaving 10 bases not matched to a gene. The CDR3 sequence: CASSLRGAGGAETQYF. The DNA for the CDR3 is TGTGCCAGCAGCTTGCGGGGGGCGGGGGGAGCAGAGACCCAGTACTTC.

The genes are TRBV27 and TRBJ1-2, with 7 bases fitting TRBD1. Germline assignment: CDR1 MNHEY and CDR2 SMNVEV (reference sequence). V lost 6 bases and J lost 7; bases outside the gene matches: 8. CDR3 length: 13 residues. The CDR3 sequence is CASRGQGGGGYTF. The CDR3 DNA follows: TGTGCCAGCAGGGGGCAGGGGGGTGGTGGCTACACCTTC.

The chain is built from TRBV7-9 and TRBJ1-4; TRBD1 aligns across 7 bases. The CDR3 extends over 14 amino acids. In germline, CDR1 is SEHNR, CDR2 FQNEAQ (reference sequence). V lost 7 bases, J lost 8 bases, and 10 bases stayed unmatched. In nucleotides, the CDR3 is TGTGCCAGCACCACGATGACAGGGAACGAAAAACTGTTTTTT. As protein: CASTTMTGNEKLFF. Supplemented by reference TRBV7-9 and TRBJ1-4, the full variable domain reads DTGVSQNPRHKITKRGQNVTFRCDPISEHNRLYWYRQTLGQGPEFLTYFQNEAQLEKSRLLSDRFSAERPKGSFSTLEIQRTEQGDSAMYLCASTTMTGNEKLFFGSGTQLSVL.

The chain uses TRBV7-9 and TRBJ2-1, with D maybe TRBD1 (6 bases). The CDR3 is 15 amino acids. Trimming cost V 1 base and J 10 bases, with 17 bases left between them. Germline loops: CDR1 SEHNR, CDR2 FQNEAQ (reference sequence). The CDR3 sequence: CASSLGQAQGYEQFF. The CDR3 DNA reads TGTGCCAGCAGCTTAGGACAGGCCCAAGGTTACGAGCAGTTCTTC.

V is TRBV7-2 and J is TRBJ2-1; 11 nucleotides match TRBD2. The V gene's germline CDR1 is SGHTA and CDR2 FQGNSA. The CDR3 runs 16 residues. V lost 1 base, J lost 4 bases, and 3 bases stayed unmatched. The CDR3 DNA follows: TGTGCCAGCAGCTTAGTAGCGGGGGGGCGGTACAATGAGCAGTTCTTC. The encoded protein is CASSLVAGGRYNEQFF.

The sample holds one count of this clone. The V gene is TRBV27, the J gene TRBJ2-5, with D tentatively TRBD1 (5 bases). V was shortened by 6 bases and J by 2 bases, with 7 bases between the two germline ends. Germline V gene sequence: CDR1 MNHEY, CDR2 SMNVEV (reference sequence). CDR3 length: 12 residues. The CDR3 region is CASRGQQETQYF. The CDR3, as DNA: TGTGCCAGCAGGGGGCAACAAGAGACCCAGTACTTC.

The chain combines TRBV4-1 with TRBJ2-1; 7 nucleotides agree with TRBD2. The CDR3 is made up of 17 amino acids. Germline values: CDR1 MGHRA, CDR2 YSYEKL. Trimming cost V 0 bases and J 2 bases; bases outside gene matches: 7. CDR3 sequence (DNA): TGCGCCAGCAGCCAAGATTCGAGGCTAGCGGCCTACAATGAGCAGTTCTTC. It translates to CASSQDSRLAAYNEQFF.

V gene TRBV4-1 combines with J gene TRBJ1-3, with 9 positions matching TRBD1. V gave up 6 bases and J gave up 4 bases; unmatched junction bases: 10. CDR1 is MGHRA and CDR2 is YSYEKL in the germline V gene. This CDR3 has 16 amino acids. Here the CDR3 reads CASRPTGGAPGNTIYF. The CDR3 DNA is TGCGCCAGCAGGCCAACAGGGGGCGCGCCAGGAAACACCATATATTTT.

V usage is TRBV7-2 and J usage is TRBJ2-6; the match to TRBD2 covers 8 bases. The germline V gene encodes CDR1 SGHTA and CDR2 FQGNSA. The CDR3 sequence is 19 residues long. Trimming removed 0 bases from V and 2 bases from J; junction bases left unmatched: 9. The CDR3 region has the DNA TGTGCCAGCAGCTTAGCGGGTGCGGGAGGCGCAGCTGGGGCCAACGTCCTGACTTTC. Translated, it gives CASSLAGAGGAAGANVLTF. Looking up the rest from reference TRBV7-2 and TRBJ2-6 gives the full variable domain: GAGVSQSPSNKVTEKGKDVELRCDPISGHTALYWYRQSLGQGLEFLIYFQGNSAPDKSGLPSDRFSAERTGGSVSTLTIQRTQQEDSAVYLCASSLAGAGGAAGANVLTFGAGSRLTVL.

The chain has TRBV19 and TRBJ2-7, with D maybe TRBD1 (7 bases). The germline gives CDR1 LNHDA, CDR2 SQIVND (reference sequence). Trimming removed 5 bases from V and 2 bases from J, with 19 bases in between. This CDR3 has 16 residues. The CDR3 bases are TGTGCCAGTAGTCACCGCGGGACAGAGCAGGCCTACGAGCAGTACTTC. This codes for CASSHRGTEQAYEQYF.

The V call is TRBV5-5, the J call TRBJ2-5; no reliable D call. Germline values: CDR1 SGHKS, CDR2 YYEKEE (reference sequence). The CDR3 covers 12 residues. Trimming stripped 0 bases from V and 5 bases from J, with 5 bases between. The CDR3 DNA is TGTGCCAGCAGCTTGGTTGCGGAGACCCAGTACTTC. Translating it yields CASSLVAETQYF.